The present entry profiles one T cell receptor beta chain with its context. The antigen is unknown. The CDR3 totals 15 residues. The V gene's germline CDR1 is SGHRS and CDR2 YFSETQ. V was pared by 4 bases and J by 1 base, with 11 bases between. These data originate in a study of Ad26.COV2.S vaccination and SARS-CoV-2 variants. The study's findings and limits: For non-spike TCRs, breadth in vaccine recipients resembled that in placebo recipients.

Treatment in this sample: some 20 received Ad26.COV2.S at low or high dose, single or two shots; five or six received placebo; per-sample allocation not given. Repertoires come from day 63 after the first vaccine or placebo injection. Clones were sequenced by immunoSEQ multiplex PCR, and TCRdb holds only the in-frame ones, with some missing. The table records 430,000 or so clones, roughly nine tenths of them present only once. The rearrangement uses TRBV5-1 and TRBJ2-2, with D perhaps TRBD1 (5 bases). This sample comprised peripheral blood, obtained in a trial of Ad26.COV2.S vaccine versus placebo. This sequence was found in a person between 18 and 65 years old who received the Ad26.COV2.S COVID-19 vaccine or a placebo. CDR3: CASSPATVNTGELFF. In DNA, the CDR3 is TGCGCCAGCAGCCCAGCGACAGTGAACACCGGGGAGCTGTTTTTT.